The rows below give T cell receptor beta chains drawn from one sample of a study of cytomegalovirus exposure and HLA in healthy donors. Repertoires were generated with immunoSEQ multiplex PCR, while TCRdb's copy carries only in-frame clones and drops some. The sample has about 140,000 clones; 82% are singletons. Sequencing used PBMCs. These receptor sequences come from a man aged 18 to 35 in good health and CMV-seropositive. Each CDR3 is given with its conserved first and last residue. A D gene is named only where the DNA matches it firmly. Clone size is stated in some rows and not others, as once, few, many or a class when expanded.

J,length,size,D,V,DNA,CDR3
TRBJ2-1,15,NA,NA,TRBV12-1,TGTGCCAGCAGCTTTGTAGCGAGGGAGGGAATAGAGCAGTTCTTC,CASSFVAREGIEQFF
TRBJ1-1,14,NA,NA,TRBV19,TGTGCCAGTGGGGGGGGGTCGCGGGACACTGAAGCTTTCTTT,CASGGGSRDTEAFF
TRBJ2-1,17,NA,TRBD2,TRBV4-1,TGCGCCAGCAGCCGGGGACTAGCGAGGAGCTCCTACAATGAGCAGTTCTTC,CASSRGLARSSYNEQFF
TRBJ1-1,14,NA,NA,TRBV6-6,TGTGCCAGCAGTTCCGCGTACAGGGCCGCTGAAGCTTTCTTT,CASSSAYRAAEAFF
TRBJ2-3,14,NA,NA,TRBV5-1,TGCGCCAGCAGCTATCCTAGCTCCACAGATACGCAGTATTTT,CASSYPSSTDTQYF
TRBJ2-5,18,NA,NA,TRBV4-2,TGTGCCAGCAGCCAAGAAATTTCCGGACAGAGGTTCGGAGAGACCCAGTACTTC,CASSQEISGQRFGETQYF
TRBJ2-1,14,NA,NA,TRBV29-1,TGCAGCGTTGTTTTTGCAGTCTCCTACAATGAGCAGTTCTTC,CSVVFAVSYNEQFF
TRBJ1-3,15,NA,TRBD1,TRBV7-8,TGTGCCAGCAGCACCGAGGACAGGGGGGGGGACACCATATATTTT,CASSTEDRGGDTIYF
TRBJ1-5,14,NA,TRBD1,TRBV6-5,TGTGCCAGCAGGACAGGGATGGGCAATCAGCCCCAGCATTTT,CASRTGMGNQPQHF
TRBJ2-2,15,NA,TRBD2,TRBV7-9,TGTGCCAGCAGCTGGATACTAGCGGGCACCGGGGAGCTGTTTTTT,CASSWILAGTGELFF
TRBJ1-1,14,NA,TRBD1,TRBV7-9,TGTGCCAGCAGCCTGACAGGGGGTTACACTGAAGCTTTCTTT,CASSLTGGYTEAFF
TRBJ1-2,16,once,TRBD1,TRBV4-2,TGTGCCAGCACCGCTCGCGGACAGGGGAGTGTGGATGGCTACACCTTC,CASTARGQGSVDGYTF
TRBJ2-4,18,NA,TRBD1,TRBV11-2,TGTGCCAGCAGCTTCATTTACCCGGGACAGTTAGCCAAAAACATTCAGTACTTC,CASSFIYPGQLAKNIQYF
TRBJ2-7,12,NA,NA,TRBV2,TGTGCCAGCAGCGAGGGAATTGCCGAGCAGTACTTC,CASSEGIAEQYF
TRBJ2-7,14,NA,TRBD1,TRBV19,TGTGCCAGTAGTCCAGGGGACAGCTCCTACGAGCAGTACTTC,CASSPGDSSYEQYF
TRBJ2-5,14,NA,NA,TRBV7-2,TGTGCCAGCAGCTTAGACAGGGTCCAGGAGACCCAGTACTTC,CASSLDRVQETQYF
TRBJ2-2,17,once,NA,TRBV7-9,TGTGCCAGCAGCTTTAAGACAGGCGAACCCAACACCGGGGAGCTGTTTTTT,CASSFKTGEPNTGELFF
TRBJ2-2,15,NA,NA,TRBV4-2,TGTGCCAGCAGCCAAGCGACTCCCAACACCGGGGAGCTGTTTTTT,CASSQATPNTGELFF
TRBJ2-5,14,NA,TRBD2,TRBV6-5,TGTGCCAGCAGTACGGGACTAGTCTTTTCTGAGCAGTACTTC,CASSTGLVFSEQYF
TRBJ2-7,16,NA,TRBD2,TRBV4-1,TGCGCCAGCAGCCAAGATCCCCTAGCGGGAGGGTACGAGCAGTACTTC,CASSQDPLAGGYEQYF
TRBJ2-3,14,once,NA,TRBV19,TGTGCCAGTAGTATAGCCCCCGTAGCCGATACGCAGTATTTT,CASSIAPVADTQYF
TRBJ1-1,12,NA,NA,TRBV11-2,TGTGCCAGCAGCTTTTACGGGACTGAAGCTTTCTTT,CASSFYGTEAFF
TRBJ2-7,14,NA,TRBD1,TRBV5-1,TGCGCCAGCAGCTTGGACGGGACAGTGAACGAGCAGTACTTC,CASSLDGTVNEQYF
TRBJ2-1,17,NA,TRBD2,TRBV7-2,TGTGCCAGCAGCTTATGGGGACTAGCGGGTAAACACAATGAGCAGTTCTTC,CASSLWGLAGKHNEQFF
TRBJ2-7,15,NA,TRBD1,TRBV27,TGTGCCAGCAGTCCCGGGACAGGGGGAATATACGAGCAGTACTTC,CASSPGTGGIYEQYF
TRBJ1-4,15,NA,TRBD1,TRBV5-6,TGTGCCAGCAGCTTCAGGGGGCGCAGGGATGAAAAACTGTTTTTT,CASSFRGRRDEKLFF
TRBJ2-7,13,NA,NA,TRBV2,TGTGCCAGCAATCCAGGGGATACCTACGAGCAGTACTTC,CASNPGDTYEQYF
TRBJ2-7,19,NA,TRBD1,TRBV6-1,TGTGCCAGCAGTGTAGGGTCGGGACAGGGATCCCTACCTCGGTACGAGCAGTACTTC,CASSVGSGQGSLPRYEQYF
TRBJ2-7,16,NA,TRBD2,TRBV7-6,TGTGCCAGCAGCCCCAGACTAGCGGGGACTGCCTACGAGCAGTACTTC,CASSPRLAGTAYEQYF
TRBJ1-1,17,NA,TRBD1,TRBV6-1,TGTGCCAGCAGTGTCCAAGGTTGGGACAGGGGGAGGACTGAAGCTTTCTTT,CASSVQGWDRGRTEAFF
TRBJ1-4,14,NA,TRBD1,TRBV2,TGTGCCAGCAGATACAGGGGGGCAGGAGAAAAACTGTTTTTT,CASRYRGAGEKLFF
TRBJ1-5,15,NA,NA,TRBV6-1,TGTGCCAGCAGTGAAGAAAGGCGGGGACCTTACCCCCAGCATTTT,CASSEERRGPYPQHF
TRBJ1-2,14,NA,NA,TRBV5-1,TGCGCCAGCAGCTTGGAAGGCGGACAACGTGGCTACACCTTC,CASSLEGGQRGYTF
TRBJ1-2,14,NA,NA,TRBV6-5,TGTGCCAGCAGCCGGGGTCTTGGAGGGTATGGCTACACCTTC,CASSRGLGGYGYTF
TRBJ2-1,14,NA,TRBD1,TRBV2,TGTGCCAGCGTGGGGGCAGGGGGCTTGGGTGAGCAGTTCTTC,CASVGAGGLGEQFF
TRBJ1-1,11,few,NA,TRBV27,TGTGCCAGCAGGCGTAACACTGAAGCTTTCTTT,CASRRNTEAFF
TRBJ2-7,13,NA,NA,TRBV6-5,TGTGCCAGCAGTTACGGCAAATCCTACGAGCAGTACTTC,CASSYGKSYEQYF
TRBJ1-1,16,NA,TRBD1,TRBV29-1,TGCAGCGTACAAGATATACGGGACAGGTATCCCCCTGAAGCTTTCTTT,CSVQDIRDRYPPEAFF
TRBJ1-1,14,NA,NA,TRBV28,TGTGCCAGCAGTTCCTGGGGCGGGAACACTGAAGCTTTCTTT,CASSSWGGNTEAFF
TRBJ2-7,12,NA,TRBD1,TRBV29-1,TGCAGCATAGGGACAGGTCTCAACGAGCAGTACTTC,CSIGTGLNEQYF
TRBJ1-3,15,NA,NA,TRBV5-4,TGTGCCAGCAGCTTGGGCACGAGCTCTGGAAACACCATATATTTT,CASSLGTSSGNTIYF
TRBJ1-4,12,NA,NA,TRBV29-1,TGCAGCGTTGTGACTGATAATGAAAAACTGTTTTTT,CSVVTDNEKLFF
TRBJ2-3,12,once,NA,TRBV1,TGCACCAGCAGCCAAGAGCGGGATACGCAGTATTTT,CTSSQERDTQYF
TRBJ1-5,15,NA,NA,TRBV15,TGTGCCACCAGCAGAGAAAGGCGGCTAAATCAGCCCCAGCATTTT,CATSRERRLNQPQHF
TRBJ1-1,12,NA,NA,TRBV12-5,TGTGCTAGTGTACGGGAGAACACTGAAGCTTTCTTT,CASVRENTEAFF
TRBJ2-4,15,NA,NA,TRBV9,TGTGCCAGCAGCGTAGGTGCAGGGGCGGGAAACATTCAGTACTTC,CASSVGAGAGNIQYF
TRBJ1-5,14,NA,NA,TRBV6-5,TGTGCCAGCAGTTTACGGCAGGCCAATCAGCCCCAGCATTTT,CASSLRQANQPQHF
TRBJ2-2,17,NA,TRBD2,TRBV7-2,TGTGCCAGCAGCTTAGTCCCCCCGTCTAGCGGTGGCGGGGAGCTGTTTTTT,CASSLVPPSSGGGELFF
TRBJ2-3,15,NA,TRBD2,TRBV6-1,TGTGCCAGCAGTGGACTAGCGGGAGGCACAGATACGCAGTATTTT,CASSGLAGGTDTQYF
TRBJ1-1,16,NA,TRBD1,TRBV5-1,TGCGCCAGCAGCTTGGACAGGGGGAGGCCGAACACTGAAGCTTTCTTT,CASSLDRGRPNTEAFF